This entry lists 7 T cell receptor beta chains sequenced from one sample in a study of cytomegalovirus exposure and HLA in healthy donors. Amplification used 60 Vbeta primers and 13 Jbeta primers. The assay was immunoSEQ multiplex PCR, and TCRdb's table has in-frame clones only and misses some. The sample yields about 160,000 clones, about 71% seen once. Sequences were obtained from PBMCs. The receptors were gathered from a man aged 45 to 65 in good health and CMV-seronegative.

The chain combines TRBV6-6 with TRBJ2-7; TRBD1 is a possible D gene (5 bases). This CDR3 spans 16 amino acids. Trimming took 5 bases from V and 3 from J, leaving 20 bases between them. Looked up from germline, CDR1 is MNHNY and CDR2 is SVGAGI (reference sequence). In DNA, the CDR3 is TGTGCCAGCAGTACTACGGGCAGTCAGGGCTTCTACGAGCAGTACTTC. Its translation is CASSTTGSQGFYEQYF.

This clone has only a few counts. The chain couples TRBV6-5 to TRBJ1-1; perhaps TRBD1 as D (5 bases). Trimming cost V 4 bases and J 0 bases, with 6 bases left between them. Germline V gives CDR1 MNHEY, CDR2 SVGAGI. This CDR3 spans 13 amino acids. DNA of the CDR3: TGTGCCAGCAGTTCGACAGTGAACACTGAAGCTTTCTTT. It is translated as CASSSTVNTEAFF.

This sequence joins TRBV7-6 and TRBJ2-7; 8 bases fit TRBD1. The CDR3 consists of 15 residues. With 2 bases clipped from V and 4 bases from J, the junction kept 7 bases outside the gene matches. CDR1 and CDR2 from the germline V gene are SGHVS and FNYEAQ. The CDR3 DNA reads as TGTGCCAGCAGCTTAAGTGACAGGGGAGTTTACGAGCAGTACTTC. Translation gives CASSLSDRGVYEQYF.

Only one count was recorded for this clone. The chain links TRBV19 to TRBJ2-1; 10 positions agree with TRBD2. Germline CDR1 and CDR2: LNHDA and SQIVND (reference sequence). This CDR3 is built from 17 residues. Germline trimming cut 1 base from V and 4 bases from J; bases unmatched to any gene: 7. CDR3 nucleotide sequence: TGTGCCAGTAGTATAGGTGCAGCGGGGGGGAGATACAATGAGCAGTTCTTC. This codes for CASSIGAAGGRYNEQFF.

The chain couples TRBV7-8 to TRBJ1-5, with TRBD1 identical over 11 bases. Germline-derived CDR1 and CDR2 are SGHVS and FQNEAQ. V shed 4 bases and J 5 bases; nucleotides not matched to a gene: 4. The CDR3 length is 15 residues. This CDR3 is CASSSWTGGDQPQHF. The CDR3 nucleotides are TGTGCCAGCAGCTCCTGGACAGGGGGCGATCAGCCCCAGCATTTT.

This clone showed up just a few times. The chain has TRBV7-9 and TRBJ1-2; tentatively, D is TRBD1 (6 bases). Germline V lookup: CDR1 SEHNR, CDR2 FQNEAQ (reference sequence). V was shortened by 0 bases and J by 4 bases, with 12 bases between the two germline ends. This CDR3 has 15 residues. CDR3 in amino acids: CASSLARDIIYGYTF. CDR3 coding DNA: TGTGCCAGCAGCTTAGCGAGGGACATTATCTATGGCTACACCTTC.

The rearrangement joins TRBV6-5 to TRBJ1-4, with D unclear. Germline lookup yields CDR1 MNHEY and CDR2 SVGAGI. Deletions cut 6 bases from V and 8 bases from J, with 19 bases between. The CDR3 extends over 15 amino acids. The CDR3 nucleotides read TGTGCCAGCAGCCCACAAGGAGGGATCAGAGAAAAACTGTTTTTT. Protein: CASSPQGGIREKLFF.